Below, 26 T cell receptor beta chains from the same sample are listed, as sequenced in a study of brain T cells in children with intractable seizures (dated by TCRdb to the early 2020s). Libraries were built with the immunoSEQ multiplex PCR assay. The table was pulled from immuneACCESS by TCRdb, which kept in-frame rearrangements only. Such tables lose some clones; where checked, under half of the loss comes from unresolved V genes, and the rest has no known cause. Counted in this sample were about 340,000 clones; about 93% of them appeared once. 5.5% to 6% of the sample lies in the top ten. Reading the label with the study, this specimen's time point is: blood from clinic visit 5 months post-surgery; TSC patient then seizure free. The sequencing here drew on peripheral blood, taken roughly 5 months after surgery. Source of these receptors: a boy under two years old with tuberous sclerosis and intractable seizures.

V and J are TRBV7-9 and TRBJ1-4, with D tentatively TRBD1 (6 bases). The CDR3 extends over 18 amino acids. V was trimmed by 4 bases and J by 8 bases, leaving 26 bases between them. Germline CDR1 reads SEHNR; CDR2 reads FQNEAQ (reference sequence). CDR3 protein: CASSYFPPYSGTQEKLFF. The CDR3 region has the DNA TGTGCCAGCAGCTATTTCCCTCCATACTCCGGGACACAAGAAAAACTGTTTTTT. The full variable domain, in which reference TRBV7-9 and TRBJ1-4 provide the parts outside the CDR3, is DTGVSQNPRHKITKRGQNVTFRCDPISEHNRLYWYRQTLGQGPEFLTYFQNEAQLEKSRLLSDRFSAERPKGSFSTLEIQRTEQGDSAMYLCASSYFPPYSGTQEKLFFGSGTQLSVL.

The DNA for the CDR3 is TGTGCCACCACGCAGAGGACAGCCTCCTACAATGAGCAGTTCTTC. Translation gives CATTQRTASYNEQFF. The J gene is TRBJ2-1, the V gene TRBV6-5; D is possibly TRBD1 (6 bases). The CDR3 is 15 residues long. The germline V and J ends were trimmed by 10 bases and 0 bases, with 16 bases remaining between them. CDR1 is MNHEY, CDR2 SVGAGI, per germline.

The CDR3 region has the DNA TGTGCCAGCAGTGAAGCCTTCCGATCAGGGTCCGGCTACACCTTC. It encodes CASSEAFRSGSGYTF. V gene TRBV6-1 combines with J gene TRBJ1-2; a possible D gene is TRBD1 (5 bases). CDR3 length equals 15 residues. Germline-derived CDR1 and CDR2 are MNHNS and SASEGT. Trimming took 0 bases from V and 8 from J, leaving 16 bases between them.

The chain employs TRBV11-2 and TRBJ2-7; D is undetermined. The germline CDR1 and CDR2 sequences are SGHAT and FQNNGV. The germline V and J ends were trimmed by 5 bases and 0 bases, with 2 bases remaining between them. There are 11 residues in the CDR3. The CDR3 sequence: CASSASYEQYF. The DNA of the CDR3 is TGTGCCAGCAGCGCCTCCTACGAGCAGTACTTC. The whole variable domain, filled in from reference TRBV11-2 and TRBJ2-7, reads EAGVAQSPRYKIIEKRQSVAFWCNPISGHATLYWYQQILGQGPKLLIQFQNNGVVDDSQLPKDRFSAERLKGVDSTLKIQPAKLEDSAVYLCASSASYEQYFGPGTRLTVT.

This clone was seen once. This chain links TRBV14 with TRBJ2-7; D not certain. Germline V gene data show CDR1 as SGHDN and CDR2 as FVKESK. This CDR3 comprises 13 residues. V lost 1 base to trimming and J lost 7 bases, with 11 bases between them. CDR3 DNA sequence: TGTGCCAGCAGCCAAGTATCGCGCGCGGAGCAGTACTTC. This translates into CASSQVSRAEQYF.

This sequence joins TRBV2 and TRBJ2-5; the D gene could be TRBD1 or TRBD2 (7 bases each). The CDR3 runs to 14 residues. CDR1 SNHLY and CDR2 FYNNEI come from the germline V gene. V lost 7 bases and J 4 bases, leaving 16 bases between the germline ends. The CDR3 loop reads CASIGRGRGETQYF. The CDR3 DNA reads TGTGCCAGCATAGGGAGGGGGCGTGGAGAGACCCAGTACTTC.

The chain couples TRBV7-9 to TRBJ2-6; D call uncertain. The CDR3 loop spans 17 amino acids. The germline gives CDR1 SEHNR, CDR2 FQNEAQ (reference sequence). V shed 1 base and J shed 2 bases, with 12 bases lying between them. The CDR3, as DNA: TGTGCCAGCAGCTTAGGCAGATTAACTACTGGGGCCAACGTCCTGACTTTC. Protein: CASSLGRLTTGANVLTF.

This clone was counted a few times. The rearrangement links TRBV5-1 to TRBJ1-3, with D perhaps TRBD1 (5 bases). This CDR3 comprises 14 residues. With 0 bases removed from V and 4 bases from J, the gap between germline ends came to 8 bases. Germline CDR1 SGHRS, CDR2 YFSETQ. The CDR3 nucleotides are TGCGCCAGCAGCTTGGCAGGGATCGGAAACACCATATATTTT. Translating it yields CASSLAGIGNTIYF.

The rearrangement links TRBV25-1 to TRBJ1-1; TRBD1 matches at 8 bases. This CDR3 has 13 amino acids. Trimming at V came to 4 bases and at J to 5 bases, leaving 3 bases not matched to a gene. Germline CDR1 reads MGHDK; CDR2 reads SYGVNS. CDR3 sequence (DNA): TGTGCCAGCAGTGGACAGGGGCGGACTGAAGCTTTCTTT. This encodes CASSGQGRTEAFF.

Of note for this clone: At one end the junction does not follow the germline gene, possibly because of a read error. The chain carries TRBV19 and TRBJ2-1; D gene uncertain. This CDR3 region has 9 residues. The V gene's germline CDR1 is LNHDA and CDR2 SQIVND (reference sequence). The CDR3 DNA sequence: TGTGCCAGTAGTTTAGACCCTTTCTTC. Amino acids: CASSLDPFF. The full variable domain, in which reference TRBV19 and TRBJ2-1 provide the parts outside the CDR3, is DGGITQSPKYLFRKEGQNVTLSCEQNLNHDAMYWYRQDPGQGLRLIYYSQIVNDFQKGDIAEGYSVSREKKESFPLTVTSAQKNPTAFYLCASSLDPFFGPGTRLTVL.

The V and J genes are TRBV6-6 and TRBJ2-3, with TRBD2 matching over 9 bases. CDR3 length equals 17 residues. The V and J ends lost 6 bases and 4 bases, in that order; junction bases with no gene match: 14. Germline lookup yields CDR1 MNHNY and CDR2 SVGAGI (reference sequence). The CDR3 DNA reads TGTGCCAGCAGCCGACTGGGTAGCGGGGGACCAGCAGATACGCAGTATTTT. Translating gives CASSRLGSGGPADTQYF.

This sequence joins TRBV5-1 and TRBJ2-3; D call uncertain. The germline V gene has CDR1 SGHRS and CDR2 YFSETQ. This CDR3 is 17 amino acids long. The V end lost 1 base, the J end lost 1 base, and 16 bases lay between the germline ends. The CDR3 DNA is TGCGCCAGCAGCTTGATGTTGAGAGCCACAGGCACAGATACGCAGTATTTT. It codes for CASSLMLRATGTDTQYF.

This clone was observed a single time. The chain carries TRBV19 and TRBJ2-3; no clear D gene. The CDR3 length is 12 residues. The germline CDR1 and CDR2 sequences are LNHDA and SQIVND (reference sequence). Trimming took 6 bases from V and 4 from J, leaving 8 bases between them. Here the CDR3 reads CASSLYPDTQYF. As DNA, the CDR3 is TGTGCCAGTAGCCTTTATCCAGATACGCAGTATTTT.

The CDR3 DNA follows: TGTGCCATCAGTGTAGGGGTTAATGAAAAACTGTTTTTT. It is translated as CAISVGVNEKLFF. The chain has TRBV10-3 and TRBJ1-4, with a tentative D call TRBD1 (5 bases). The CDR3 length is 13 residues. Trimming removed 4 bases from V and 4 bases from J, with 7 bases in between. Germline lookup yields CDR1 ENHRY and CDR2 SYGVKD.

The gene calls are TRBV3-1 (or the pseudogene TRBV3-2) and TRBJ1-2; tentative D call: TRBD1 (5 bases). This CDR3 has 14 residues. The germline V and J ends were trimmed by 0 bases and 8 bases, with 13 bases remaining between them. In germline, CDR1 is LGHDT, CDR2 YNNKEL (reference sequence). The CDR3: CASSQDGAGHGYTF. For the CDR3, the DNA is TGTGCCAGCAGCCAAGATGGGGCAGGGCACGGCTACACCTTC.

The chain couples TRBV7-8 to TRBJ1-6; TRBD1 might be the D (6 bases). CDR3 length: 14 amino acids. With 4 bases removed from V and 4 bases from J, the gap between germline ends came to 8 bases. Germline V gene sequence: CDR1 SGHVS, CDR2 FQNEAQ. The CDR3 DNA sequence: TGTGCCAGCAGCTGGACAGATTATAATTCACCCCTCCACTTT. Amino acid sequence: CASSWTDYNSPLHF. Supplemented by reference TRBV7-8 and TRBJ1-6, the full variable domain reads GAGVSQSPRYKVAKRGQDVALRCDPISGHVSLFWYQQALGQGPEFLTYFQNEAQLDKSGLPSDRFFAERPEGSVSTLKIQRTQQEDSAVYLCASSWTDYNSPLHFGNGTRLTVT.

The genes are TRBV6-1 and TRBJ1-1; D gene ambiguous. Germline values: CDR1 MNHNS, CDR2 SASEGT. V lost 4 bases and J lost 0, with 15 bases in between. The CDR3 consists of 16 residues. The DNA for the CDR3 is TGTGCCAGCAGTGCGGACGGAAGGAACGTGAACACTGAAGCTTTCTTT. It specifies CASSADGRNVNTEAFF.

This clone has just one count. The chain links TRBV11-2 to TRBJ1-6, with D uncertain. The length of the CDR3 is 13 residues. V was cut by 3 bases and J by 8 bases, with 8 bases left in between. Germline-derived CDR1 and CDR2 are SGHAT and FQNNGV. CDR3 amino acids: CASSFGVDSPLHF. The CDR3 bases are TGTGCCAGCAGCTTCGGGGTGGATTCACCCCTCCACTTT.

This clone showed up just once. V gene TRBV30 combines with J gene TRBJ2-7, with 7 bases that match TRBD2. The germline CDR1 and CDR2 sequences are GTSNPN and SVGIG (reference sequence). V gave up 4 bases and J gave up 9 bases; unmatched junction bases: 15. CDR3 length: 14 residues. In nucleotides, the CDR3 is TGTGCCTGGAACGGAGTAGCGGGTGGCATCCGGCAGTACTTC. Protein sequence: CAWNGVAGGIRQYF.

The CDR3, as DNA: TGTGCCAGCAGTTGGACAGGGGAAACCCAGTACTTC. Translated, it gives CASSWTGETQYF. The chain links TRBV2 to TRBJ2-5; 9 bases are a match to TRBD1. This CDR3 region has 12 residues. The trim removed 5 bases at V and 8 bases at J, leaving 3 bases unmatched. From germline, CDR1 is SNHLY and CDR2 FYNNEI. The complete variable domain, with remaining parts taken from reference TRBV2 and TRBJ2-5, reads EPEVTQTPSHQVTQMGQEVILRCVPISNHLYFYWYRQILGQKVEFLVSFYNNEISEKSEIFDDQFSVERPDGSNFTLKIRSTKLEDSAMYFCASSWTGETQYFGPGTRLLVL.

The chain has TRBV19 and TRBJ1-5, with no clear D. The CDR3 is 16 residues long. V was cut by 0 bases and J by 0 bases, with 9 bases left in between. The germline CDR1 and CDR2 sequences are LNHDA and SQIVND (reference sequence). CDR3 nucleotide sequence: TGTGCCAGTAGTATAGATCCCGGAGATAGCAATCAGCCCCAGCATTTT. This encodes CASSIDPGDSNQPQHF.

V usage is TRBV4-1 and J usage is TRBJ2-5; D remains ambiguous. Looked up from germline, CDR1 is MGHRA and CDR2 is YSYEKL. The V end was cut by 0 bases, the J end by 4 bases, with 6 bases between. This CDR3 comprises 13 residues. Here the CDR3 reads CASSQETLETQYF. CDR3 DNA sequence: TGCGCCAGCAGCCAAGAGACGTTAGAGACCCAGTACTTC.

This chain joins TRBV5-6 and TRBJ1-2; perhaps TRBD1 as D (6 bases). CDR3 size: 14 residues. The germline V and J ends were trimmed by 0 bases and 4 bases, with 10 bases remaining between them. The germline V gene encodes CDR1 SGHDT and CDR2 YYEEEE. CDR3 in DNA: TGTGCCAGCAGCTTGGCGGGGGGCAGCTATGGCTACACCTTC. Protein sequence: CASSLAGGSYGYTF.

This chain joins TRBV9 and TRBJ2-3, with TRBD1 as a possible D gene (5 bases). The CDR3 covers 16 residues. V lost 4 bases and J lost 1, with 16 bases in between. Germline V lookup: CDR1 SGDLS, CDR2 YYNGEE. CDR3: CASSTQGGTGTDTQYF. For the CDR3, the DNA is TGTGCCAGCAGCACCCAGGGCGGCACGGGCACAGATACGCAGTATTTT.

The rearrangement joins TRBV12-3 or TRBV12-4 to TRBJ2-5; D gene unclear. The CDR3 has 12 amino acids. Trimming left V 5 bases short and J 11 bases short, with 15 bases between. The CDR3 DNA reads TGTGCCAGCAGTCCCGCCGGGTCTGGGCAGTACTTC. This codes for CASSPAGSGQYF.

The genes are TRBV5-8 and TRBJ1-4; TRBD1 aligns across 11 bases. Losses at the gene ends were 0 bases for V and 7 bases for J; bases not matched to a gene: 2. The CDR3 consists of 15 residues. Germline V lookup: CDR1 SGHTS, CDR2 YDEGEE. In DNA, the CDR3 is TGTGCCAGCAGCTTGGTGGGACAGGGGGGTGAAAAACTGTTTTTT. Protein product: CASSLVGQGGEKLFF.